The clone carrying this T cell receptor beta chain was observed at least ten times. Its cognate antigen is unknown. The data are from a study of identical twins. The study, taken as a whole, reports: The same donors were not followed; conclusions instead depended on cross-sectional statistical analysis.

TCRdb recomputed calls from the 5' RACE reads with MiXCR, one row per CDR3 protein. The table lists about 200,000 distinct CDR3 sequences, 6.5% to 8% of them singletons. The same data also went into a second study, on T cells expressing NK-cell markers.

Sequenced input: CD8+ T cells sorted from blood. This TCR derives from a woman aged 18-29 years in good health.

Here the CDR3 reads CASSLIGAEQYF. The DNA of the CDR3 is TGTGCCAGCAGCTTGATCGGGGCGGAGCAGTACTTC. This chain connects TRBV27 to TRBJ2-7; D is perhaps TRBD1 or TRBD2 (5 bases each). Per the germline V gene, CDR1 is MNHEY and CDR2 is SMNVEV (reference sequence). With 6 bases removed from V and 7 bases from J, the gap between germline ends came to 13 bases. The CDR3 is 12 residues long.